These 30 T cell receptor beta chains were sequenced from one sample in a study of blood T cell repertoires in COVID-19 (dated by TCRdb to the early 2020s). Libraries came from the immunoSEQ multiplex PCR assay. TCRdb mirrors the immuneACCESS table, restricted to in-frame sequences. Some clones are absent from its copies; in checked studies, under half trace to an unresolved V gene, and the reason for the others is unknown. In all, the sample holds more than 65,000 clones, and about 90% of those were seen once. 7% to 9% of the sample is held by the ten biggest clonotypes. The material sequenced was peripheral blood. These TCRs come from a human donor in a cohort sampled during active COVID-19.

V and J are TRBV9 and TRBJ1-1; possible D gene TRBD1, 5 bases. The V end was cut by 4 bases, the J end by 1 base, with 11 bases between. Germline CDR1 is SGDLS and CDR2 is YYNGEE. The CDR3 extends over 14 amino acids. The DNA for the CDR3 is TGTGCCAGCAGCCGGGGGGGAGCGAACACTGAAGCTTTCTTT. Translation: CASSRGGANTEAFF.

The V call is TRBV18, the J call TRBJ1-6, with D maybe TRBD1 (5 bases). V was cut by 3 bases and J by 6 bases, with 12 bases left in between. The germline V gene has CDR1 KGHSH and CDR2 LQKENI. CDR3 size: 15 residues. This CDR3 is CASSPDSNTNSPLHF. CDR3 DNA sequence: TGTGCCAGCTCACCCGACAGTAATACTAATTCACCCCTCCACTTT.

The J gene is TRBJ2-7, the V gene TRBV6-5, with D tentatively TRBD2 (6 bases). The V gene lost 5 bases and the J gene lost 3 bases, with 14 bases spanning the gap. The CDR3 loop spans 14 amino acids. Germline-derived CDR1 and CDR2 are MNHEY and SVGAGI. The CDR3, as DNA: TGTGCCAGCAGTCCCGGGACGGGAGACTACGAGCAGTACTTC. Translating gives CASSPGTGDYEQYF.

The sample holds one count of this clone. The chain couples TRBV12-3 or TRBV12-4 to TRBJ1-1, with no clear D. This CDR3 comprises 13 residues. V lost 7 bases and J lost 5, with 14 bases in between. The CDR3 sequence: CASNPSGGTEAFF. The CDR3, as DNA: TGTGCCAGCAACCCGTCAGGAGGGACTGAAGCTTTCTTT.

A note on this clone: This CDR3 is also generated by other DNA sequences in the sample. The chain is built from TRBV12-3 or TRBV12-4 and TRBJ1-1; tentatively, D is TRBD1 (5 bases). The length of the CDR3 is 13 residues. The germline V and J ends were trimmed by 3 bases and 5 bases, with 10 bases remaining between them. Here the CDR3 reads CASSFQGGTEAFF. The CDR3 DNA reads TGTGCCAGCAGTTTCCAGGGAGGAACTGAAGCTTTCTTT.

This rearrangement joins TRBV10-3 to TRBJ1-2; 9 positions agree with TRBD1. The V and J ends lost 0 bases and 4 bases, in that order; junction bases with no gene match: 3. The CDR3 runs to 15 residues. CDR1 is ENHRY, CDR2 SYGVKD, per germline. The CDR3 sequence is CAISESGQGGYGYTF. The CDR3 region has the DNA TGTGCCATCAGTGAGTCGGGACAGGGTGGCTATGGCTACACCTTC.

The V gene is TRBV11-2, the J gene TRBJ1-1; TRBD1 is a possible D gene (5 bases). CDR3 length equals 16 residues. Per the germline V gene, CDR1 is SGHAT and CDR2 is FQNNGV. Trimming cost V 5 bases and J 0 bases, with 16 bases left between them. Here the CDR3 reads CASSRPQGIMNTEAFF. The CDR3 DNA follows: TGTGCCAGCAGCAGACCCCAGGGTATCATGAACACTGAAGCTTTCTTT.

The chain joins TRBV11-2 to TRBJ1-6; no reliable D call. CDR1 SGHAT and CDR2 FQNNGV come from the germline V gene. The CDR3 has 18 amino acids. V gave up 0 bases and J gave up 0 bases, with 12 bases separating them. The CDR3 sequence: CASSLERYESSYNSPLHF. CDR3 DNA: TGTGCCAGCAGCTTAGAGAGATACGAGAGCTCCTATAATTCACCCCTCCACTTT.

The genes are TRBV5-3 and TRBJ1-5; D uncertain. TRBV5-3 is labeled an ORF, and its function is uncertain. Trimming pared 0 bases from V and 3 bases from J, leaving 10 bases between. This CDR3 has 15 residues. The CDR3 protein is CARSLVRLLNQPQHF. For the CDR3, the DNA is TGTGCCAGAAGCTTGGTACGACTGCTCAATCAGCCCCAGCATTTT.

This chain uses TRBV5-4 with TRBJ1-6; D is undetermined. Germline assignment: CDR1 SGHNT and CDR2 YYREEE (reference sequence). The CDR3 totals 16 residues. Deletions cut 1 base from V and 7 bases from J, with 15 bases between. The DNA for the CDR3 is TGTGCCAGCAGCTTGAGTGATGGGCCCGGCAATTCACCCCTCCACTTT. Translated, it gives CASSLSDGPGNSPLHF.

V gene TRBV7-9 combines with J gene TRBJ1-1; 8 bases are a match to TRBD1. Trimming at V came to 4 bases and at J to 4 bases, leaving 8 bases not matched to a gene. The germline V gene has CDR1 SEHNR and CDR2 FQNEAQ (reference sequence). This CDR3 spans 15 amino acids. DNA of the CDR3: TGTGCCAGCAGCTCGTCGACAGGGGTTGGCACTGAAGCTTTCTTT. This encodes CASSSSTGVGTEAFF.

This sequence joins TRBV27 and TRBJ1-5; TRBD1 matches 8 bases. CDR3 size: 15 residues. The V gene's germline CDR1 is MNHEY and CDR2 SMNVEV (reference sequence). V was clipped by 6 bases and J by 6 bases; unmatched bases: 10. CDR3 sequence: CASSPQGARGQPQHF. The CDR3 DNA reads as TGTGCCAGCAGCCCGCAGGGGGCCAGGGGTCAGCCCCAGCATTTT.

The CDR3 reads CAKTQQVGEAFF. The CDR3, as DNA: TGTGCCAAGACGCAACAGGTCGGAGAAGCTTTCTTT. The gene calls are TRBV19 and TRBJ1-1; maybe TRBD1 (5 bases). Per the germline V gene, CDR1 is LNHDA and CDR2 is SQIVND (reference sequence). The CDR3 covers 12 residues. V lost 10 bases, J lost 8 bases, and 17 bases lay in between.

This CDR3 reads CASSPQRASSTDTQYF. DNA for the CDR3: TGTGCCAGCAGCCCTCAGAGGGCTTCTAGCACAGATACGCAGTATTTT. The gene calls are TRBV11-2 and TRBJ2-3; tentative D call: TRBD2 (5 bases). V was cut by 5 bases and J by 0 bases, with 15 bases left in between. Looked up from germline, CDR1 is SGHAT and CDR2 is FQNNGV. The CDR3 consists of 16 residues. Full variable domain (outside the CDR3, taken from reference TRBV11-2 and TRBJ2-3): EAGVAQSPRYKIIEKRQSVAFWCNPISGHATLYWYQQILGQGPKLLIQFQNNGVVDDSQLPKDRFSAERLKGVDSTLKIQPAKLEDSAVYLCASSPQRASSTDTQYFGPGTRLTVL.

The V and J genes are TRBV4-1 and TRBJ1-1; TRBD1 matches at 11 bases. Germline V gives CDR1 MGHRA, CDR2 YSYEKL. V was clipped by 3 bases and J by 3 bases; unmatched bases: 3. This CDR3 has 15 residues. This chain's CDR3 is CASSHGQGAHTEAFF. CDR3 bases: TGCGCCAGCAGCCATGGACAGGGGGCGCACACTGAAGCTTTCTTT.

In this sample, this clone turned up a few times. The chain joins TRBV9 to TRBJ1-1; 10 bases line up with TRBD1. Germline V CDR1 and CDR2: SGDLS, YYNGEE. Trimming cost V 4 bases and J 5 bases; bases outside gene matches: 8. The CDR3 totals 15 residues. The CDR3 DNA follows: TGTGCCAGCAGCCCACGGACAGGGGGTTTGACTGAAGCTTTCTTT. It encodes CASSPRTGGLTEAFF. The full variable domain, in which reference TRBV9 and TRBJ1-1 provide the parts outside the CDR3, is DSGVTQTPKHLITATGQRVTLRCSPRSGDLSVYWYQQSLDQGLQFLIQYYNGEERAKGNILERFSAQQFPDLHSELNLSSLELGDSALYFCASSPRTGGLTEAFFGQGTRLTVV.

The chain is built from TRBV9 and TRBJ2-7; 10 nucleotides line up with TRBD2. V lost 0 bases to trimming and J lost 3 bases; unmatched junction nucleotides: 3. The CDR3 has 15 residues. Germline CDR1 reads SGDLS; CDR2 reads YYNGEE. The CDR3 is CASSVEASGGYEQYF. For the CDR3, the DNA is TGTGCCAGCAGCGTAGAGGCTAGCGGGGGCTACGAGCAGTACTTC. The full variable domain, in which reference TRBV9 and TRBJ2-7 provide the parts outside the CDR3, is DSGVTQTPKHLITATGQRVTLRCSPRSGDLSVYWYQQSLDQGLQFLIQYYNGEERAKGNILERFSAQQFPDLHSELNLSSLELGDSALYFCASSVEASGGYEQYFGPGTRLTVT.

The chain recombines TRBV27 with TRBJ2-7, with TRBD2 matching over 7 bases. V gave up 4 bases and J gave up 1 base; unmatched junction bases: 1. The germline CDR1 and CDR2 sequences are MNHEY and SMNVEV (reference sequence). This CDR3 has 13 amino acids. The CDR3 protein is CASSWGGSYEQYF. In DNA form, the CDR3 reads TGTGCCAGCAGTTGGGGGGGATCCTACGAGCAGTACTTC.

The rearrangement uses TRBV24-1 and TRBJ1-4; TRBD1 matches 9 bases. Germline CDR1 is KGHDR and CDR2 is SFDVKD. The CDR3 extends over 16 amino acids. With 3 bases clipped from V and 3 bases from J, the junction kept 4 bases outside the gene matches. This chain's CDR3 is CATSDTHRGPNEKLFF. The CDR3 bases are TGTGCCACCAGTGATACTCACAGGGGGCCTAATGAAAAACTGTTTTTT.

The rearrangement links TRBV29-1 to TRBJ1-2; TRBD1 is a possible D gene (5 bases). The V end was cut by 6 bases, the J end by 4 bases, with 12 bases between. The germline CDR1 and CDR2 sequences are SQVTM and ANQGSEA. The CDR3 is 12 amino acids. The CDR3 nucleotides read TGCAGCGTCCCCTATGGGGCCTATGGCTACACCTTC. This codes for CSVPYGAYGYTF.

The chain is built from TRBV11-2 and TRBJ1-3, with 7 bases identical to TRBD1. Germline V gene lookup returns CDR1 SGHAT and CDR2 FQNNGV. This CDR3 region has 13 residues. With 4 bases clipped from V and 4 bases from J, the junction kept 1 base outside the gene matches. Here the CDR3 DNA reads TGTGCCAGCAGCTCGGGACAGGGAAACACCATATATTTT. Amino acid sequence: CASSSGQGNTIYF.

V gene TRBV3-1 (or the pseudogene TRBV3-2) combines with J gene TRBJ1-6, with a possible D match to TRBD1 (5 bases). The CDR3 loop spans 14 amino acids. V lost 2 bases and J 7 bases, leaving 9 bases between the germline ends. Germline lookup yields CDR1 LGHDT and CDR2 YNNKEL (reference sequence). CDR3 in amino acids: CASSQQGPNSPLHF. CDR3 nucleotide sequence: TGTGCCAGCAGCCAACAGGGCCCAAATTCACCCCTCCACTTT.

The rearrangement joins TRBV5-4 to TRBJ2-1; weak D call: TRBD2 (6 bases). Trimming left V 0 bases short and J 4 bases short, with 14 bases between. This CDR3 contains 16 residues. The germline V gene has CDR1 SGHNT and CDR2 YYREEE (reference sequence). The CDR3 spells CASSLGSTGEYNEQFF. CDR3 sequence (DNA): TGTGCCAGCAGCTTGGGATCGACGGGGGAGTACAATGAGCAGTTCTTC. The variable domain in full, completed from reference TRBV5-4 and TRBJ2-1, reads ETGVTQSPTHLIKTRGQQVTLRCSSQSGHNTVSWYQQALGQGPQFIFQYYREEENGRGNFPPRFSGLQFPNYSSELNVNALELDDSALYLCASSLGSTGEYNEQFFGPGTRLTVL.

There are a few counts of this clone. The CDR3 here is CASSLAASRGEKLFF. CDR3 DNA sequence: TGCGCCAGCAGCTTGGCGGCTTCCCGGGGGGAAAAACTGTTTTTT. This chain connects TRBV5-1 to TRBJ1-4; D might be TRBD1 (5 bases). Deletions cut 0 bases from V and 8 bases from J, with 14 bases between. In germline, CDR1 is SGHRS, CDR2 YFSETQ. CDR3 length: 15 residues.

The chain uses TRBV28 and TRBJ1-3; TRBD1 matches 7 bases. The CDR3 consists of 15 residues. The germline V gene has CDR1 MDHEN and CDR2 SYDVKM. Germline trimming cut 6 bases from V and 2 bases from J; bases unmatched to any gene: 7. CDR3 nucleotide sequence: TGTGCCAGCAGACGGGAACAGGGGACTGGAAACACCATATATTTT. It codes for CASRREQGTGNTIYF.

In DNA, the CDR3 is TGTGCCAGCAGTTATTCGGGGGATACGACGACTAATGAAAAACTGTTTTTT. Residues: CASSYSGDTTTNEKLFF. This sequence joins TRBV5-8 and TRBJ1-4; TRBD1 is a possible D gene (5 bases). Trimming shortened V by 5 bases and J by 2 bases, and 19 bases separated the two germline ends. This CDR3 is 17 amino acids long. Per the germline V gene, CDR1 is SGHTS and CDR2 is YDEGEE.

The chain recombines TRBV24-1 with TRBJ1-2, with D possibly TRBD1 on 5 matching bases. CDR1 and CDR2 (germline): KGHDR, SFDVKD. CDR3 length: 13 residues. V gave up 7 bases and J gave up 1 base, with 9 bases separating them. The CDR3 nucleotides are TGTGCCACCAGCGAGCAGGGTAACTATGGCTACACCTTC. The encoded protein is CATSEQGNYGYTF.

The chain carries TRBV29-1 and TRBJ2-7, with D possibly TRBD2 on 5 matching bases. V lost 0 bases to trimming and J lost 6 bases, with 6 bases between them. The length of the CDR3 is 11 residues. Germline V gene sequence: CDR1 SQVTM, CDR2 ANQGSEA. CDR3 loop: CSVEDGGEQYF. The DNA of the CDR3 is TGCAGCGTTGAAGATGGAGGCGAGCAGTACTTC.

V gene TRBV10-2 combines with J gene TRBJ1-1, with a possible D match to TRBD1 (5 bases). V was pared by 2 bases and J by 5 bases, with 15 bases between. The germline V gene encodes CDR1 WSHSY and CDR2 SAAADI. CDR3 length: 15 amino acids. The CDR3 DNA is TGCGCCAGCAGTGAGGCACCGGGACTGCCGACTGAAGCTTTCTTT. Translating it yields CASSEAPGLPTEAFF.

The J gene is TRBJ1-2, the V gene TRBV9, with D perhaps matching TRBD1 (6 bases). The CDR3 covers 16 residues. V shed 3 bases and J shed 4 bases, with 19 bases lying between them. Germline loops: CDR1 SGDLS, CDR2 YYNGEE. This CDR3 reads CASSAAQLGGAYGYTF. CDR3 sequence (DNA): TGTGCCAGCAGCGCAGCCCAATTGGGGGGGGCCTATGGCTACACCTTC.